The subject of this entry is one T cell receptor (beta chain). This clone was seen ten or more times. What antigen it recognizes has not been identified. No much larger clonotype is one base removed from it; base qualities were not supplied. The record originates from a study of shared clonotypes between healthy human individuals (TCRdb year 2020). At the level of the whole study: The cohort comprised a couple of women and a few men aged 18 to 49 years. To increase sequencing depth and limit assay-specific biases, different laboratories used diverse techniques to prepare libraries and sequence TCR repertoires. Blood TCR repertoires of 5 or 6 healthy adults were deeply sequenced to estimate repertoire size and the extent of clonotype sharing between individuals. Leukapheresis yielded between about 0.8 and 9.5 billion PBMCs per donor. For each donor, CD4 naive and CD4 memory were each run on three plates, CD8 naive on two plates, and CD8 memory on one plate. On the study overall, not on this receptor specifically: Clonotypes shared by all four sorted-subset donors showed higher generation probabilities than non-shared clonotypes. Because the study included only a small number of donors, the genetic and exposure-history diversity represented was limited. Larger estimated clonotype richness was generally found for naive subsets than for memory subsets. Pairwise subsampling led to the expectation that sequencing depth would affect the degree of clonotype sharing among donors. Even with the large sequencing depth, rarefaction of the sorted-subset datasets indicated that sequencing was incomplete. When a handful of donors were compared, the shared fraction of clonotypes was 5% to 6.5% for naive CD4, about 4% for naive CD8, more than 2% for memory CD4, and 0.35% to 0.4% for memory CD8. Only blood was sampled, and tissue TCR repertoires likely differ from those in blood.

The CDR3, cysteine through phenylalanine, is 12 amino acids long. The sequence is cut down to CDR3 DNA, 36 bases in frame from base 1. The V and J ends are trimmed by 5 bases and 6 bases, leaving 7 bases between them. Via the germline V gene (reference sequence), CDR1 is SEHNR and CDR2 FQNEAQ. TCR CDR3 regions were amplified from genomic DNA by multiplex PCR using the deep immunoSEQ assay. Extracted genomic DNA from each cell subset was spread evenly across all wells of several immunoSEQ 96-well plates, with each plate serving as a replicate. For sorted subsets, each replicate PCR was loaded with approximately 0.2 ug genomic DNA, equivalent to some 27,000 T cell genomes. Purified libraries were quantified with a Qubit 3.0 fluorometer, sized on a Bioanalyzer 2100, and re-quantified with the KAPA Library Quantification kit. Every immunoSEQ 96-well plate was sequenced on a dedicated single-read 150-cycle Illumina NextSeq 550 flow cell. Processing in the source paper ran as follows. The immunoSEQ output contained only junctional sequences without quality scores, so filtering could not match that applied to full-length reads. Sequences were annotated with PyIR, a Python wrapper for IgBLAST v1.9, using IMGT germline references to assign V/J genes and CDR3. Reads were filtered out if the reads had weak V/J assignments (E-value above 1e-6), no CDR3, stop codons, out-of-frame junctions, or ambiguous translated residues. A V3J clonotype was defined by an identical inferred V gene, J gene, and CDR3 amino acid sequence. The percentage overlap between two repertoires was calculated by dividing the number of shared unique clonotypes by the size of the smaller repertoire. Richness of each repertoire was evaluated using RTK rarefaction, the Chao1 estimator, and Recon v2.1 estimates of unobserved clonotypes. Generation probabilities were computed with OLGA for all TCRbeta clonotypes obtained by the gDNA method from several donors. TCRdb re-hosts the immuneACCESS table, in-frame sequences only. Its copies lack some clones; in the studies checked, an unresolved V gene accounts for under half of them, and the cause for the rest is not known. The D gene and trimming were derived from the DNA, and the V and J assignments and clone size from that table. Here the sample has roughly 700,000 clones; around 72% occur a single time. The biggest ten clones account for 1.5% to 2% of the sample.

Healthy HIV-negative adults with no recently reported acute infections or vaccinations were included as donors. All donors were Caucasian adults living in Nashville, Tennessee, USA. CD4+ T cells were enriched through magnetic negative selection, after which naive cells were positively selected on CD45RA and the remaining negative fraction served as the memory subset. After blood collection by leukapheresis, PBMCs were isolated using Ficoll-Histopaque density gradient centrifugation and then cryopreserved in the vapor phase of liquid nitrogen. Analytical flow cytometry was used to check the purity and quantity of each magnetically sorted T cell population. Genomic DNA was isolated from each sorted fraction and quantified by UV absorbance on a Nanodrop 2000c.

The sequencing input was memory CD4+ T cells sorted from blood. What this sample's cell subset or site label stands for: CD45RA-negative fraction. The receptor chain draws on TRBV7-9 and TRBJ2-2; TRBD2 is a possible D gene, resting on 6 matching bases. This clonotype originated in a woman aged 25-40 years in good health. In nucleotide form, the sequence is TGTGCCAGCAGCCGGGAGTCCGGGGAGCTGTTTTTT. This sequence encodes CASSRESGELFF.